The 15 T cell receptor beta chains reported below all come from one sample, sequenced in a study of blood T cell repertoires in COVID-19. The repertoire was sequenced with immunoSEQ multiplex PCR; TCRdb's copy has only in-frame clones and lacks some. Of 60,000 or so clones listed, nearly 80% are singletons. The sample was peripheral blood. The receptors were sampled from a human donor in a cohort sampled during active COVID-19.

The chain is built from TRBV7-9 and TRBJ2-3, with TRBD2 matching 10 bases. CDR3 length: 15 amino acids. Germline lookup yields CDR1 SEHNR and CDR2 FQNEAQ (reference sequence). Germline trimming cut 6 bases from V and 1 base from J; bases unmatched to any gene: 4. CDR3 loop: CASRPGTSGTDTQYF. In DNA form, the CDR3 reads TGTGCCAGCAGACCCGGGACTAGCGGCACAGATACGCAGTATTTT.

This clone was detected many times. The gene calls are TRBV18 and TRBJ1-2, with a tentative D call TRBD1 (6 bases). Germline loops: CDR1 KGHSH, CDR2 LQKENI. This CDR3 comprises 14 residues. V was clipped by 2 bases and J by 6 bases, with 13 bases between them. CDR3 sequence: CASSPSTTGHGYTF. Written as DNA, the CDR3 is TGTGCCAGCTCACCATCAACTACAGGGCATGGCTACACCTTC.

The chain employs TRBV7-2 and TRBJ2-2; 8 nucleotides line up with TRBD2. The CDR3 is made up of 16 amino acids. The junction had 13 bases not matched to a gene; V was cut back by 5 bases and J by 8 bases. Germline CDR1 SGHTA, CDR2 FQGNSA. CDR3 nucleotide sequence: TGTGCCAGCAGCCCGCGGGGGGCGTCACTGGGTGGGGAGCTGTTTTTT. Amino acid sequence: CASSPRGASLGGELFF.

The CDR3 nucleotides are TGTGCCAGCAGTCGACAGTTCTCCTACAATGAGCAGTTCTTC. Protein product: CASSRQFSYNEQFF. The rearrangement uses TRBV27 and TRBJ2-1; D possibly corresponds to TRBD1 (5 bases). Germline V gene sequence: CDR1 MNHEY, CDR2 SMNVEV (reference sequence). Trimming took off 5 bases at V and 0 bases at J, with 8 bases between the two ends. This CDR3 has 14 amino acids.

The CDR3 region is CASSPNPGGTYEQYF. CDR3 bases: TGTGCCAGCAGCCCTAACCCAGGGGGAACCTACGAGCAGTACTTC. The chain combines TRBV9 with TRBJ2-7, with 7 positions matching TRBD1. This CDR3 is 15 amino acids long. The germline V gene has CDR1 SGDLS and CDR2 YYNGEE. V gave up 4 bases and J gave up 2 bases; unmatched junction bases: 9.

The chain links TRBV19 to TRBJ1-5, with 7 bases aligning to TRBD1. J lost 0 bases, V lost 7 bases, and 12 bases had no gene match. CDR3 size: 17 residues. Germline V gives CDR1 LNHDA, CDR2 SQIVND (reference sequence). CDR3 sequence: CASKGTAVSYSNQPQHF. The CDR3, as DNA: TGTGCCAGTAAAGGGACAGCAGTATCGTATAGCAATCAGCCCCAGCATTTT.

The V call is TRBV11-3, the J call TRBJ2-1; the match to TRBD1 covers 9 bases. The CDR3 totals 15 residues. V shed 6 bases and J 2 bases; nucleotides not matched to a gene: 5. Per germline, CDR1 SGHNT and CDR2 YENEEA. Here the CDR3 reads CASSLQGAAYNEQFF. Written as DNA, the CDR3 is TGTGCCAGCAGTTTACAGGGGGCTGCCTACAATGAGCAGTTCTTC.

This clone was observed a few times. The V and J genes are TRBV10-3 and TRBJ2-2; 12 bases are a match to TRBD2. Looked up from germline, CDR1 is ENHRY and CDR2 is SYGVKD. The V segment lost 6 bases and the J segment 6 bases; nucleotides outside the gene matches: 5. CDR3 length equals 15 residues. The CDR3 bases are TGTGCCATCAGGCCGACTAGCGGGAGTGCCGGGGAGCTGTTTTTT. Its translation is CAIRPTSGSAGELFF.

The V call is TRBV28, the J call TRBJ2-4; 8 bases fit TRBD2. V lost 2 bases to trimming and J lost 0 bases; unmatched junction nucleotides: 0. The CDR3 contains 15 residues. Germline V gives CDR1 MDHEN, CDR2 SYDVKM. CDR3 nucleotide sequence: TGTGCCAGCAGTTTAGCGGGGGGAGCCAAAAACATTCAGTACTTC. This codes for CASSLAGGAKNIQYF.

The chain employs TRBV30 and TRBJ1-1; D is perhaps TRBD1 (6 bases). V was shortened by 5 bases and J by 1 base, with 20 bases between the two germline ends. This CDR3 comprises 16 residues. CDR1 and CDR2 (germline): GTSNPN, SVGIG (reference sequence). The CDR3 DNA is TGTGCCTGGGCCCCCGGGGGGGCGGGACAGAACACTGAAGCTTTCTTT. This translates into CAWAPGGAGQNTEAFF.

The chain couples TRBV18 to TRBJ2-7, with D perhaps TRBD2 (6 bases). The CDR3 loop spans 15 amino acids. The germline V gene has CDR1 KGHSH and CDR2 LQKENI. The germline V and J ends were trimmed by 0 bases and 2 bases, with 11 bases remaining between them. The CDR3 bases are TGTGCCAGCTCACCACCGTCCGGGAGCCCCTACGAGCAGTACTTC. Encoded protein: CASSPPSGSPYEQYF.

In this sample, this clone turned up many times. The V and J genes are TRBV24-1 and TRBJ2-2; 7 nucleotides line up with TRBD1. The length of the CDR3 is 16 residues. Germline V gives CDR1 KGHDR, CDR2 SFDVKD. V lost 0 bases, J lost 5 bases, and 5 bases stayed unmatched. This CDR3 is CATSDLSQGETGELFF. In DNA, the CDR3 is TGTGCCACCAGTGATTTGTCTCAGGGGGAGACCGGGGAGCTGTTTTTT.

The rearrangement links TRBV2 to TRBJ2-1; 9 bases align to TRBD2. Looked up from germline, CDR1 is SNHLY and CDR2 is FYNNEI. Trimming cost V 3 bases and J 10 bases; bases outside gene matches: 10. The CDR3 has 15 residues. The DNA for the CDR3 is TGTGCCAGCAGTGAGAGTAGCGGGGGCTCCGGGGAGCAGTTCTTC. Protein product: CASSESSGGSGEQFF.

CDR3 region: CASSYDRGGNSPLHF. The CDR3 DNA follows: TGTGCCAGCAGCTACGACAGGGGCGGTAATTCACCCCTCCACTTT. The chain carries TRBV6-5 and TRBJ1-6, with 8 positions matching TRBD1. With V trimmed by 6 bases and J by 6 bases, 7 bases remained unmatched. This CDR3 region has 15 residues. CDR1 is MNHEY and CDR2 is SVGAGI in the germline V gene.

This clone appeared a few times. In DNA form, the CDR3 reads TGTGCCAGCAGCCTATGGGGACTAGCGGGAGGTCGGGGGCTTCGAAATGAGCAGTTCTTC. Translation: CASSLWGLAGGRGLRNEQFF. The chain is built from TRBV5-8 and TRBJ2-1, with 15 bases matching TRBD2. The CDR3 has 20 residues. V gave up 4 bases and J gave up 7 bases; unmatched junction bases: 18. From germline, CDR1 is SGHTS and CDR2 YDEGEE.